The 16 T cell receptor beta chains below all came from one sample that was sequenced in a study of sequential checkpoint blockade in melanoma. The table came from immunoSEQ multiplex PCR; TCRdb's copy has only in-frame clones and leaves some out. The sample gives approximately 8,400 clones, approximately 67% of which show up once; 50% is in the top ten. Treatment of the sample: randomized to nivolumab then ipilimumab (arm A) or the reverse (arm B). This material consisted of CD8+ T cells sorted from blood (inferred from file names), taken from a patient given nivolumab and ipilimumab in sequence. The receptors stem from a human patient with melanoma. Some clones in this sample may be carry-over from other donors' samples.

V gene TRBV9 combines with J gene TRBJ2-7; 9 nucleotides align to TRBD2. Germline CDR1 is SGDLS and CDR2 is YYNGEE. CDR3 length: 16 amino acids. The V segment lost 3 bases and the J segment 6 bases; nucleotides outside the gene matches: 13. CDR3 DNA sequence: TGTGCCAGCAGCGCGGAGGGTCTAGCGGGGAGGTTCGAGCAGTACTTC. Protein sequence: CASSAEGLAGRFEQYF.

With regard to this clone: A far larger clone is a single base away, which makes a read error likely. The chain carries TRBV4-3 and TRBJ1-3; unclear D gene. CDR1 and CDR2 from the germline V gene are LGHNA and YSLEER. Trimming shortened V by 4 bases and J by 0 bases, and 16 bases separated the two germline ends. The CDR3 sequence is 17 residues long. CDR3 in amino acids: CASSPRAGGRSGNTIYF. CDR3 bases: TGCGCCAGCAGCCCAAGGGCAGGAGGCCGCTCTGGAAACACCATATATTTT.

This clone was observed a single time. This chain uses TRBV5-1 with TRBJ1-6; TRBD1 agrees at 9 bases. The length of the CDR3 is 19 residues. J gave up 3 bases and V 0 bases, and 10 bases lay outside the gene matches. Germline assignment: CDR1 SGHRS and CDR2 YFSETQ. The CDR3 coding sequence is TGCGCCAGCAGCTTGGGTTTCCGGGACAGGGAGCTCTATAATTCACCCCTCCACTTT. Translated: CASSLGFRDRELYNSPLHF.

The chain couples TRBV9 to TRBJ1-1, with 7 bases aligning to TRBD1. The CDR3 runs to 13 residues. V was clipped by 8 bases and J by 3 bases; unmatched bases: 7. The germline CDR1 and CDR2 sequences are SGDLS and YYNGEE. The CDR3 loop is CASGTGADTEAFF. The CDR3 DNA sequence: TGTGCCAGTGGAACAGGGGCTGACACTGAAGCTTTCTTT.

This clone was seen a handful of times. This CDR3 is also generated by other DNA sequences in the sample. The CDR3: CASSVGTGSNTEAFF. The CDR3 bases are TGTGCCAGCAGCGTAGGGACAGGTAGCAACACTGAAGCTTTCTTT. The gene calls are TRBV9 and TRBJ1-1, with 7 bases matching TRBD1. The CDR3 runs 15 residues. CDR1 is SGDLS and CDR2 is YYNGEE in the germline V gene. Trimming at V came to 0 bases and at J to 2 bases, leaving 4 bases not matched to a gene.

The genes are TRBV4-3 and TRBJ2-7, with TRBD1 matching 7 bases. Trimming cost V 1 base and J 1 base; bases outside gene matches: 4. The germline CDR1 and CDR2 sequences are LGHNA and YSLEER. CDR3 size: 15 residues. The CDR3 coding sequence is TGCGCCAGCAGCCAAGTACAGGGGACATCCTACGAGCAGTACTTC. It specifies CASSQVQGTSYEQYF.

This clone was seen only once. The chain combines TRBV6-5 with TRBJ2-5, with 8 bases matching TRBD1. The CDR3 is 15 residues long. The V and J ends lost 1 base and 2 bases, in that order; junction bases with no gene match: 3. The germline CDR1 and CDR2 sequences are MNHEY and SVGAGI. Here the CDR3 reads CASSYWTGRQETQYF. CDR3 sequence (DNA): TGTGCCAGCAGTTACTGGACAGGGAGGCAAGAGACCCAGTACTTC.

The rearrangement joins TRBV13 to TRBJ2-7, with D possibly TRBD1 on 7 matching bases. The CDR3 length is 12 residues. Germline loops: CDR1 PRHDT, CDR2 FYEKMQ (reference sequence). V was pared by 5 bases and J by 6 bases, with 11 bases between. CDR3 sequence reads: CASSPGGSEQYF. CDR3 sequence (DNA): TGTGCCAGCAGCCCAGGGGGGAGCGAGCAGTACTTC.

The chain has TRBV11-2 and TRBJ2-7, with a possible D match to TRBD2 (6 bases). The V gene's germline CDR1 is SGHAT and CDR2 FQNNGV. The CDR3 is 17 amino acids. V lost 8 bases and J lost 4, with 27 bases in between. The CDR3 DNA reads TGTGCCAGCTCGACCCCCCCAAGGTCAGGGAGGAGGTACGAGCAGTACTTC. Translating gives CASSTPPRSGRRYEQYF.

The genes are TRBV19 and TRBJ2-3, with D unclear. Germline CDR1 LNHDA, CDR2 SQIVND (reference sequence). V lost 3 bases, J lost 0 bases, and 10 bases lay in between. This CDR3 comprises 15 residues. The CDR3 DNA follows: TGTGCCAGTAGTATCGCGCTGAGGAGCACAGATACGCAGTATTTT. Encoded protein: CASSIALRSTDTQYF.

The chain uses TRBV10-3 and TRBJ1-2; 8 bases agree with TRBD1. The CDR3 is 13 amino acids. V lost 6 bases, J lost 6 bases, and 6 bases stayed unmatched. The germline gives CDR1 ENHRY, CDR2 SYGVKD. The CDR3 spells CAIRDRVSDGYTF. In nucleotides, the CDR3 is TGTGCCATCAGGGACAGGGTGTCAGATGGCTACACCTTC.

The rearrangement joins TRBV23-1 to TRBJ2-7, with 8 nucleotides matching TRBD1. TRBV23-1 is flagged as an ORF with uncertain function. The CDR3 has 14 amino acids. With V trimmed by 8 bases and J by 5 bases, 11 bases remained unmatched. The CDR3: CASCRSGGYNEQYF. The CDR3 DNA is TGCGCCAGCTGCCGTTCAGGGGGCTACAACGAGCAGTACTTC.

This clone was detected a few times. The chain combines TRBV7-8 with TRBJ2-3; 12 positions agree with TRBD2. Germline V gives CDR1 SGHVS, CDR2 FQNEAQ. V was clipped by 5 bases and J by 9 bases; unmatched bases: 24. The CDR3 is made up of 20 amino acids. In nucleotides, the CDR3 is TGTGCCAGCAGCGGACGACCGGGACAGGGGCGACTAGCGGGGGCTCGGACGCAGTATTTT. Translating gives CASSGRPGQGRLAGARTQYF.

Remarks on this clone: One end of the junction fails to match germline, which may point to a read error. This same CDR3 is encoded by further DNA sequences in the sample. The rearrangement links TRBV4-1 to TRBJ1-3; TRBD1 might be the D (5 bases). This CDR3 contains 15 residues. Germline CDR1 MGHRA, CDR2 YSYEKL. The CDR3 coding sequence is TGCGCCAGCAGCCCAACAGGTAGCTCTGGAAATACCATATATTTT. This codes for CASSPTGSSGNTIYF.

This chain uses TRBV5-6 with TRBJ2-7, with no clear D. The CDR3 runs to 13 residues. The germline CDR1 and CDR2 sequences are SGHDT and YYEEEE. V shed 0 bases and J shed 2 bases, with 6 bases lying between them. CDR3 amino acids: CASSLVPTYEQYF. CDR3 in DNA: TGTGCCAGCAGCTTGGTACCTACCTACGAGCAGTACTTC.

The V gene is TRBV30, the J gene TRBJ1-1; D gene unclear. CDR3 size: 11 residues. V dropped 3 bases and J dropped 8 bases, with 10 bases sitting between them. CDR1 and CDR2 (germline): GTSNPN, SVGIG (reference sequence). The CDR3: CAWSVVREAFF. The CDR3 region has the DNA TGTGCCTGGAGCGTTGTCCGGGAAGCTTTCTTT.